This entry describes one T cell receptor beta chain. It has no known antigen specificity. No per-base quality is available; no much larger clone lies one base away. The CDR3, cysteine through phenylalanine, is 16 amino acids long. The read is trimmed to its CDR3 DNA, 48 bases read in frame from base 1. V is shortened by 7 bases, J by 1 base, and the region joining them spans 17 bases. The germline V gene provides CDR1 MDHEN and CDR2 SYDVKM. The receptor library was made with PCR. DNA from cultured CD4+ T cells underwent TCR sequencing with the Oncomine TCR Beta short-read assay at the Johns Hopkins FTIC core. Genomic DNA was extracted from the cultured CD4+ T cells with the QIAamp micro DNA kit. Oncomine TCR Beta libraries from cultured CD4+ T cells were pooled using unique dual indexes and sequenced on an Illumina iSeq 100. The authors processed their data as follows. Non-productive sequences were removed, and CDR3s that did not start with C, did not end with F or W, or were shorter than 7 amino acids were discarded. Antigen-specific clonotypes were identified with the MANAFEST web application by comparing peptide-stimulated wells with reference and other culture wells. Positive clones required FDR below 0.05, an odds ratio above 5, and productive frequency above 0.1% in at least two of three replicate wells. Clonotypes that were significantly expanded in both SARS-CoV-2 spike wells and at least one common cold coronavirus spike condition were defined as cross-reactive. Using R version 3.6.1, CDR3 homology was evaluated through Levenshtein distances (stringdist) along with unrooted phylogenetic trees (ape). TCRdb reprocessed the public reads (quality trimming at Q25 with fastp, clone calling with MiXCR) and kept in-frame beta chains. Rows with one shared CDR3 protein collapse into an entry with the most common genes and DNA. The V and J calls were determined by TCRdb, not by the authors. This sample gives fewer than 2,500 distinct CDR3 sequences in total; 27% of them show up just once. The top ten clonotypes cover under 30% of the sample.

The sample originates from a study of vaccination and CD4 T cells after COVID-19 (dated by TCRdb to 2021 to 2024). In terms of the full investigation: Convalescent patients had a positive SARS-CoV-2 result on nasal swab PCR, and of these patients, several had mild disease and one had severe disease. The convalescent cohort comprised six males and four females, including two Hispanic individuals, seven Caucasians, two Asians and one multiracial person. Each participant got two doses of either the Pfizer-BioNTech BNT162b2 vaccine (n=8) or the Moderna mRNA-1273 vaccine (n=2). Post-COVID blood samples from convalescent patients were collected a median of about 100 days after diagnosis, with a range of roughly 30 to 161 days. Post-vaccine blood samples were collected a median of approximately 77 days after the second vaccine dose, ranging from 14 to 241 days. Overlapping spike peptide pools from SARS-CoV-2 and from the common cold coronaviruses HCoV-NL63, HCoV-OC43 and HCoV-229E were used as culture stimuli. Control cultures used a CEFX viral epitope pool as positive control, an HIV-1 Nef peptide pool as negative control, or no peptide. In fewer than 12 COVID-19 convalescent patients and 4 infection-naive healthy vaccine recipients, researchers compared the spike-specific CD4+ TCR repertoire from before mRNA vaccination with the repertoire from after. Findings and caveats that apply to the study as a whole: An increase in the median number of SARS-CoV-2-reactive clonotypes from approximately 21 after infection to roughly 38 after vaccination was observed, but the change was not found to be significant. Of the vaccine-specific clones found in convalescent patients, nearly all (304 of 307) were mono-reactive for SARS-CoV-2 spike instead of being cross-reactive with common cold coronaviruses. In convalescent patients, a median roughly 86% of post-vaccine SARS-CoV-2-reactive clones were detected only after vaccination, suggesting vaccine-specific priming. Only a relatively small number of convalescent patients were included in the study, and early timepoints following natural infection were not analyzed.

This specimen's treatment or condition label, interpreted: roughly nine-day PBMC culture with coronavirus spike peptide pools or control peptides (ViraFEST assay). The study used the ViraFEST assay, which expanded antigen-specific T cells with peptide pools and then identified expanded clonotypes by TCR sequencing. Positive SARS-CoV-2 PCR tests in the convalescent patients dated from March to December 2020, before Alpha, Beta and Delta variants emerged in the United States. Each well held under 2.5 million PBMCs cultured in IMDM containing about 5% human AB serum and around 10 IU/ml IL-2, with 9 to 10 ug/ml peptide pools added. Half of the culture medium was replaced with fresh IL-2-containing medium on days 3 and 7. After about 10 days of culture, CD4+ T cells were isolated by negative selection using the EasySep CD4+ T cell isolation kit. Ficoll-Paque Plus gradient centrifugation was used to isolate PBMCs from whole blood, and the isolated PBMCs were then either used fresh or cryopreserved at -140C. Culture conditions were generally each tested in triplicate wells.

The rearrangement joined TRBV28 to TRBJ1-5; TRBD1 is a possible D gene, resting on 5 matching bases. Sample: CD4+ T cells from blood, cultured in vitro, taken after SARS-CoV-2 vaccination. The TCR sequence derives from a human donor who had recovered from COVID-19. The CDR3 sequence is CASNSGLRGSNQPQHF. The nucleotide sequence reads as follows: TGTGCCAGCAATTCGGGACTAAGAGGAAGCAATCAGCCCCAGCATTTT.